This TCR beta chain appears in the sequencing data of a study of Graves' ophthalmopathy and Graves' hyperthyroidism. Study-wide background: A follow-up of 18 months without ophthalmopathy meant that hyperthyroidism was stable.

Each diagnosis was determined on the basis of clinical symptoms, serum thyroxine, TRAb, thyroid ultrasound and orbital computed tomography. The CDR3 is made up of 14 amino acids. V lost 2 bases, J lost 2 bases, and 5 bases stayed unmatched. CDR1 and CDR2 (germline): DFQATT, SNEGSKA (reference sequence). Amplified material comprised TCR beta CDR3 regions derived from RNA transcripts. The library came from an HTBI-primed first-round RT-PCR and a second-round multiplex PCR. Using its own MiXCR run on the multiplex PCR reads, TCRdb lists one record per CDR3 protein. The profile shows 500,000 to 700,000 distinct CDR3 sequences, about two fifths of them singletons. This clonotype occurred many times.

This TCR came from an adult man with Graves' hyperthyroidism. Sequencing input: peripheral blood or thyroid tissue (not recorded which). The chain is built from TRBV20-1 and TRBJ1-1, with 7 bases fitting TRBD1. CDR3 amino acids: CSARRGRLNTEAFF. The DNA of the CDR3 is TGCAGTGCTAGAAGGGGGCGGTTAAACACTGAAGCTTTCTTT.